A selection of T cell receptor beta chains follows, all from one sample in a study of Tregs in tolerant kidney transplant recipients. Using immunoSEQ multiplex PCR, the repertoire was profiled, and TCRdb retains in-frame clones only, with some absent. Of 50,000 to 75,000 clones listed, approximately 85% are singletons. Material: Tregs from blood, obtained before the transplant. These receptors all stem from a human donor who received a combined kidney and bone marrow transplant. Both conserved end residues are part of each CDR3. The order of the fields is D gene, J gene, clone size, V gene, CDR3 protein, CDR3 DNA. The D gene is left open where the match is weak. Where a row states a size, it is once, few, many or the class of an expanded clone; other rows omit it.

d_call: -; j_call: TRBJ1-1; clone_size: -; v_call: TRBV5-6; cdr3_aa: CASSSSAGDTEAFF; cdr3_nt: TGTGCCAGCAGCTCCTCGGCGGGGGACACTGAAGCTTTCTTT
d_call: -; j_call: TRBJ2-3; clone_size: -; v_call: TRBV7-2; cdr3_aa: CASSLSGYTQYF; cdr3_nt: TGTGCCAGCAGCTTAAGTGGTTATACGCAGTATTTT
d_call: TRBD1; j_call: TRBJ2-3; clone_size: -; v_call: TRBV6-1; cdr3_aa: CASRPGQNTNTQYF; cdr3_nt: TGTGCCAGCAGGCCGGGACAGAACACGAATACGCAGTATTTT
d_call: -; j_call: TRBJ2-7; clone_size: few; v_call: TRBV15; cdr3_aa: CATSRDLRGSSYEQYF; cdr3_nt: TGTGCCACCAGCAGAGATCTCAGAGGGAGCTCCTACGAGCAGTACTTC
d_call: TRBD1; j_call: TRBJ1-2; clone_size: -; v_call: TRBV6-1; cdr3_aa: CASRDHRDSYGYTF; cdr3_nt: TGTGCCAGCAGGGACCACCGGGACAGCTATGGCTACACCTTC
d_call: TRBD1; j_call: TRBJ1-1; clone_size: -; v_call: TRBV28; cdr3_aa: CASSPTDRHTEAFF; cdr3_nt: TGTGCCAGCAGCCCGACGGACAGGCACACTGAAGCTTTCTTT
d_call: TRBD1; j_call: TRBJ2-5; clone_size: -; v_call: TRBV7-2; cdr3_aa: CASSPRTGVRETQYF; cdr3_nt: TGTGCCAGCAGCCCTCGGACAGGGGTTAGGGAGACCCAGTACTTC
d_call: TRBD2; j_call: TRBJ2-1; clone_size: -; v_call: TRBV19; cdr3_aa: CASSTGTRGNEQFF; cdr3_nt: TGTGCCAGTAGTACCGGGACTAGGGGAAATGAGCAGTTCTTC
d_call: -; j_call: TRBJ1-4; clone_size: few; v_call: TRBV14; cdr3_aa: CASSPRTAYNEKLFF; cdr3_nt: TGTGCCAGCAGCCCCCGGACAGCCTATAATGAAAAACTGTTTTTT
d_call: TRBD1; j_call: TRBJ1-5; clone_size: medium-sized; v_call: TRBV7-2; cdr3_aa: CASSSRQGSNQPQHF; cdr3_nt: TGTGCCAGCAGCTCTAGACAGGGAAGCAATCAGCCCCAGCATTTT
d_call: TRBD2; j_call: TRBJ2-1; clone_size: -; v_call: TRBV9; cdr3_aa: CASSSRSGRGSSYNEQFF; cdr3_nt: TGTGCCAGCAGCTCCCGTAGCGGGAGGGGGAGCTCCTACAATGAGCAGTTCTTC
d_call: -; j_call: TRBJ1-4; clone_size: -; v_call: TRBV2; cdr3_aa: CASSLQDIGRTNEKLFF; cdr3_nt: TGTGCCAGCAGTCTACAGGATATTGGGAGAACTAATGAAAAACTGTTTTTT
d_call: -; j_call: TRBJ2-3; clone_size: -; v_call: TRBV7-2; cdr3_aa: CASSLRLRTDTQYF; cdr3_nt: TGTGCCAGCAGCTTACGCCTCCGAACAGATACGCAGTATTTT
d_call: -; j_call: TRBJ2-7; clone_size: once; v_call: TRBV5-1; cdr3_aa: CASSLVTGATYEQYF; cdr3_nt: TGCGCCAGCAGCTTGGTTACAGGCGCGACCTACGAGCAGTACTTC
d_call: TRBD2; j_call: TRBJ2-3; clone_size: -; v_call: TRBV18; cdr3_aa: CASSPGLAVSTDTQYF; cdr3_nt: TGTGCCAGCTCACCCGGACTAGCGGTTAGCACAGATACGCAGTATTTT
d_call: TRBD1; j_call: TRBJ1-1; clone_size: once; v_call: TRBV18; cdr3_aa: CASGGTGNEAFF; cdr3_nt: TGTGCCAGCGGGGGGACAGGGAATGAAGCTTTCTTT
d_call: TRBD1; j_call: TRBJ2-2; clone_size: -; v_call: TRBV7-6; cdr3_aa: CASRQGFANTGELFF; cdr3_nt: TGTGCCAGCCGACAGGGGTTCGCGAACACCGGGGAGCTGTTTTTT
d_call: TRBD1; j_call: TRBJ1-1; clone_size: -; v_call: TRBV27; cdr3_aa: CASSTPGTARTEAFF; cdr3_nt: TGTGCCAGCAGTACGCCCGGGACAGCGAGAACTGAAGCTTTCTTT
d_call: TRBD1; j_call: TRBJ2-7; clone_size: -; v_call: TRBV5-5; cdr3_aa: CASSLGVQGVSYEQYF; cdr3_nt: TGTGCCAGCAGCTTGGGGGTACAGGGGGTCTCCTACGAGCAGTACTTC
d_call: TRBD2; j_call: TRBJ2-3; clone_size: -; v_call: TRBV7-8; cdr3_aa: CASGGRDLPDTQYF; cdr3_nt: TGTGCCAGCGGCGGGAGGGACCTCCCAGATACGCAGTATTTT
d_call: -; j_call: TRBJ2-3; clone_size: -; v_call: TRBV25-1; cdr3_aa: CASSEAGTDTQYF; cdr3_nt: TGTGCCAGCAGTGAAGCAGGCACAGATACGCAGTATTTT
d_call: TRBD1; j_call: TRBJ1-4; clone_size: -; v_call: TRBV5-1; cdr3_aa: CASSLGQGATNEKLFF; cdr3_nt: TGCGCCAGCAGCCTGGGACAGGGGGCAACTAATGAAAAACTGTTTTTT
d_call: TRBD1; j_call: TRBJ2-7; clone_size: -; v_call: TRBV28; cdr3_aa: CASSSPGQGIHEQYF; cdr3_nt: TGTGCCAGCAGTTCCCCGGGACAGGGTATCCACGAGCAGTACTTC
d_call: TRBD1; j_call: TRBJ2-7; clone_size: -; v_call: TRBV5-1; cdr3_aa: CASSLVGGQGAYEQYF; cdr3_nt: TGCGCCAGCAGCTTGGTGGGGGGACAGGGAGCCTACGAGCAGTACTTC
d_call: -; j_call: TRBJ1-2; clone_size: -; v_call: TRBV7-9; cdr3_aa: CASSLGGTDGYTF; cdr3_nt: TGTGCCAGCAGCTTAGGAGGGACGGATGGCTACACCTTC
d_call: TRBD2; j_call: TRBJ2-1; clone_size: -; v_call: TRBV2; cdr3_aa: CASIPQRGSNEQFF; cdr3_nt: TGTGCCAGCATCCCCCAGCGGGGGAGCAATGAGCAGTTCTTC
d_call: -; j_call: TRBJ1-2; clone_size: once; v_call: TRBV4-1; cdr3_aa: CASSQEPYGYTF; cdr3_nt: TGCGCCAGCAGCCAAGAACCGTATGGCTACACCTTC
d_call: -; j_call: TRBJ1-4; clone_size: -; v_call: TRBV2; cdr3_aa: CASSEAGKLFF; cdr3_nt: TGTGCCAGCAGTGAAGCGGGTAAACTGTTTTTT
d_call: -; j_call: TRBJ2-7; clone_size: -; v_call: TRBV7-2; cdr3_aa: CASSPFRVYEQYF; cdr3_nt: TGTGCCAGCAGCCCATTTCGGGTCTACGAGCAGTACTTC
d_call: TRBD2; j_call: TRBJ2-7; clone_size: -; v_call: TRBV25-1; cdr3_aa: CASGLSGSRNEQYF; cdr3_nt: TGTGCCAGCGGCCTGAGCGGGAGTAGGAACGAGCAGTACTTC
d_call: TRBD1; j_call: TRBJ1-2; clone_size: -; v_call: TRBV19; cdr3_aa: CASSPRTGSYNYGYTF; cdr3_nt: TGTGCCAGTAGCCCACGGACAGGATCGTATAACTATGGCTACACCTTC
d_call: TRBD1; j_call: TRBJ1-1; clone_size: -; v_call: TRBV18; cdr3_aa: CASSPDQGVAFF; cdr3_nt: TGTGCCAGCTCACCGGACCAGGGGGTGGCTTTCTTT
d_call: -; j_call: TRBJ2-7; clone_size: -; v_call: TRBV28; cdr3_aa: CASSPPTYRDGAYEQYF; cdr3_nt: TGTGCCAGCAGTCCCCCCACTTACCGGGACGGAGCCTACGAGCAGTACTTC
d_call: -; j_call: TRBJ1-4; clone_size: -; v_call: TRBV18; cdr3_aa: CASSPGNLLSNEKLFF; cdr3_nt: TGTGCCAGCTCACCAGGGAATTTGCTTAGTAATGAAAAACTGTTTTTT
d_call: -; j_call: TRBJ1-5; clone_size: once; v_call: TRBV11-2; cdr3_aa: CASSVEGGNQPQHF; cdr3_nt: TGTGCCAGCAGCGTCGAGGGAGGGAATCAGCCCCAGCATTTT
d_call: -; j_call: TRBJ2-3; clone_size: -; v_call: TRBV27; cdr3_aa: CASSPRGLPWDTQYF; cdr3_nt: TGTGCCAGCAGTCCCCGGGGCCTACCATGGGATACGCAGTATTTT
d_call: -; j_call: TRBJ2-2; clone_size: -; v_call: TRBV6-1; cdr3_aa: CASSEARALTGELFF; cdr3_nt: TGTGCCAGCAGTGAAGCAAGGGCTCTCACCGGGGAGCTGTTTTTT
d_call: TRBD1; j_call: TRBJ1-1; clone_size: once; v_call: TRBV10-3; cdr3_aa: CAISARPGGMNTEAFF; cdr3_nt: TGTGCCATCAGTGCCCGACCAGGGGGGATGAACACTGAAGCTTTCTTT
d_call: TRBD1; j_call: TRBJ2-2; clone_size: -; v_call: TRBV4-1; cdr3_aa: CASSQVTQGAGSTGELFF; cdr3_nt: TGCGCCAGCAGCCAAGTTACACAGGGGGCAGGAAGCACCGGGGAGCTGTTTTTT
d_call: TRBD1; j_call: TRBJ2-3; clone_size: few; v_call: TRBV7-9; cdr3_aa: CASSLGQGNPRDTQYF; cdr3_nt: TGTGCCAGCAGCTTAGGACAGGGGAATCCGCGAGATACGCAGTATTTT
d_call: -; j_call: TRBJ2-2; clone_size: -; v_call: TRBV11-2; cdr3_aa: CASRPDSYSGELFF; cdr3_nt: TGTGCCAGCAGACCAGACAGTTATTCCGGGGAGCTGTTTTTT
d_call: -; j_call: TRBJ1-1; clone_size: -; v_call: TRBV6-4; cdr3_aa: CASSGGTEAFF; cdr3_nt: TGTGCCAGCAGTGGCGGGACTGAAGCTTTCTTT
d_call: TRBD1; j_call: TRBJ2-7; clone_size: once; v_call: TRBV5-1; cdr3_aa: CASSPEGTGGEQYF; cdr3_nt: TGCGCCAGCAGTCCTGAAGGGACAGGGGGCGAGCAGTACTTC
d_call: TRBD2; j_call: TRBJ2-3; clone_size: -; v_call: TRBV4-1; cdr3_aa: CASSQSLAGGSTDTQYF; cdr3_nt: TGCGCCAGCAGCCAATCTCTAGCGGGGGGGAGCACAGATACGCAGTATTTT
d_call: TRBD1; j_call: TRBJ2-7; clone_size: -; v_call: TRBV29-1; cdr3_aa: CSVEGTGNSYEQYF; cdr3_nt: TGCAGCGTTGAGGGGACAGGGAACTCCTACGAGCAGTACTTC